The sequence of this TCR beta chain was determined in a study of OX40 agonist ivuxolimab in advanced cancers. A word on this clone: The antigen remains unidentified.

The CDR3 totals 16 residues. Germline V lookup: CDR1 ENHRY, CDR2 SYGVKD. J gave up 3 bases and V 4 bases, and 7 bases lay outside the gene matches. Broader study findings: CD4+ and CD8+ T cells in blood underwent clonal expansion by week 6 at 0.1 to 3.0 mg/kg.

The protocol was immunoSEQ multiplex PCR, while the TCRdb copy is restricted to in-frame clones and leaves out a portion. The sample has roughly 48,000 clones, roughly four fifths seen once. The TCR sequence derives from an adult with an advanced solid tumor such as melanoma, head and neck, liver or kidney cancer. This sample comprised CD4+ or CD8+ T cells sorted from blood, obtained in a trial of the OX40 agonist ivuxolimab. The rearrangement links TRBV10-3 to TRBJ2-2; the match to TRBD2 covers 8 bases. The CDR3 loop is CAISANTGGDTGELFF. The CDR3 DNA sequence: TGTGCCATCAGTGCGAACACGGGGGGGGACACCGGGGAGCTGTTTTTT.